Here is one TCR beta chain with its context. This sample was taken from a study of OX40 agonist ivuxolimab in advanced cancers. The CDR3 is 16 amino acids. The V end was cut by 3 bases, the J end by 8 bases, with 22 bases between. CDR1 is MDHEN, CDR2 SYDVKM, per germline. The method was immunoSEQ multiplex PCR; TCRdb's version includes in-frame clones alone and lacks a portion of them. The repertoire includes 77,000 or so clones, approximately 95% of them detected once, and approximately 0.3% sits in the top ten. Sequences were derived from CD4+ or CD8+ T cells sorted from blood, sampled in a trial of the OX40 agonist ivuxolimab. J is TRBJ1-1 and V is TRBV28; weak D call: TRBD1 (6 bases). The receptor was isolated from an adult with an advanced solid tumor such as melanoma, head and neck, liver or kidney cancer. CDR3 bases: TGTGCCAGCAGTTTCATAAGCGGGGGGCAGATCCCCGAAGCTTTCTTT. Its translation is CASSFISGGQIPEAFF.